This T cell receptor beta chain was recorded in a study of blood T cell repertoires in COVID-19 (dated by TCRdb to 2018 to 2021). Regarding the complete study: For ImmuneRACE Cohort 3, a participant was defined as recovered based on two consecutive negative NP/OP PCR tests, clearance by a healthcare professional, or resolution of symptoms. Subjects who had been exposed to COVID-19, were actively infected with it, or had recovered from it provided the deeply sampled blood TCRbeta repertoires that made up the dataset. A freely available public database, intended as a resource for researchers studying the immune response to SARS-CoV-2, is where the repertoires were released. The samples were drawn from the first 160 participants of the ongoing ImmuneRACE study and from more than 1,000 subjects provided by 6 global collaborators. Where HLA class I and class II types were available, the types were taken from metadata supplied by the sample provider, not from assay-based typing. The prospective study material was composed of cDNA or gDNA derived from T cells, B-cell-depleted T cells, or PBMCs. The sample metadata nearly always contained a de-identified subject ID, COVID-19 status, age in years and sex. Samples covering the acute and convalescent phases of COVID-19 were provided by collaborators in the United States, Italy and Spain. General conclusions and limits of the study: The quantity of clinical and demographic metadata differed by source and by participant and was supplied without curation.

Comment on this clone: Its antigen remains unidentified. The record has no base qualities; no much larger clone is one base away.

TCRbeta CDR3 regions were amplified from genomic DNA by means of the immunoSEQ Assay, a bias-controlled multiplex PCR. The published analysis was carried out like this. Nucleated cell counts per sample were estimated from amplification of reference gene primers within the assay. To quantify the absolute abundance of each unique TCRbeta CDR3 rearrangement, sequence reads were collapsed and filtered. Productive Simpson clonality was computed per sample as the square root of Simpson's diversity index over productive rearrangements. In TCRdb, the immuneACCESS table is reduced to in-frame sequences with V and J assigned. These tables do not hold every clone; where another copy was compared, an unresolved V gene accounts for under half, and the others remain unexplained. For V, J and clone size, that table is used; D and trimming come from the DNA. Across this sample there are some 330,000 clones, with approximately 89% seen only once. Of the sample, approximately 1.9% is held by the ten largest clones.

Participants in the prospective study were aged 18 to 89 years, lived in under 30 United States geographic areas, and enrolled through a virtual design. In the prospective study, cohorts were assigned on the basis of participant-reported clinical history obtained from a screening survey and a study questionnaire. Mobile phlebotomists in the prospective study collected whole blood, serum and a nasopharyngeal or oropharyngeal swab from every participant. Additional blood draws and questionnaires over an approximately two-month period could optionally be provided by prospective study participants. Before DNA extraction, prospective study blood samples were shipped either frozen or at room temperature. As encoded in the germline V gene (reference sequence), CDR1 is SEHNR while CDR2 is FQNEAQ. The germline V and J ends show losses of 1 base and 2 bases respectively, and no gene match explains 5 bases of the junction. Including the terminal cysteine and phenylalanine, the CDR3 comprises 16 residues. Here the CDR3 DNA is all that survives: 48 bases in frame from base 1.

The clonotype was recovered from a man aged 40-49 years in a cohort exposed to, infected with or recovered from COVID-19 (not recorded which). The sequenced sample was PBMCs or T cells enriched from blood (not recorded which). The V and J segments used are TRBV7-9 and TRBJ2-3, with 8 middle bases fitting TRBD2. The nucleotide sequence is TGTGCCAGCAGCTTAGGGTCTAGCGGGTCCACAGATACGCAGTATTTT. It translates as CASSLGSSGSTDTQYF.